This entry features one T cell receptor (beta chain) sequence. The sample originates from a study of T cells expressing NK-cell markers. Study background: Obtained from sorted CD3+CD56+NKG2C+, CD3+CD56+NKG2C- and CD3+CD56-NKG2C+ T cells were the TCR beta repertoires.

From the 5' RACE reads, TCRdb lists one entry per CDR3 protein and no DNA. This listing includes about 170,000 distinct CDR3 sequences. The CDR3 consists of 15 residues. Per the germline V gene, CDR1 is MGHDK and CDR2 is SYGVNS. The gene calls are TRBV25-1 and TRBJ2-5; TCRdb lists TRBD1, though no DNA is available to test this call. The sequenced sample was blood T cells: a sorted CD56 or NKG2C T cell subset, CD4+ or CD8+ T cells, or bulk PBMC T cells (not recorded which). The TCR sequence derives from a man aged 18-69 years in good health. CDR3 sequence reads: CASSVRDRPLETQYF. Full variable domain (missing parts from reference TRBV25-1 and TRBJ2-5): EADIYQTPRYLVIGTGKKITLECSQTMGHDKMYWYQQDPGMELHLIHYSYGVNSTEKGDLSSESTVSRIRTEHFPLTLESARPSHTSQYLCASSVRDRPLETQYFGPGTRLLVL.